Listed below are T cell receptor beta chains from one sample, sequenced in a study of beta chain features in type 1 diabetes. Generated by immunoSEQ multiplex PCR, the TCRdb table keeps only in-frame clones and is missing some. The sample shows 140,000 or so clones, around a tenth of them seen only once. The sequenced sample consisted of central memory CD4+ T cells from blood. The origin of the receptors is a man between 18 and 29 years old in good health. Both conserved end residues are part of each CDR3. The D gene is left open where the match is weak. Only part of the rows carry a size: once, few, many, or a class if the clone is expanded.

abundance	v_gene	d_gene	j_gene	CDR3aa	CDR3nt
.	TRBV7-8	TRBD1	TRBJ1-6	CASSSGGHNSPLHF	TGTGCCAGCAGCTCAGGGGGACATAATTCACCCCTCCACTTT
.	TRBV5-1	.	TRBJ2-3	CASSTDIGDTQYF	TGCGCCAGCAGCACTGACATTGGGGATACGCAGTATTTT
.	TRBV7-2	TRBD2	TRBJ2-1	CASSPRPGGDNEQFF	TGTGCCAGCAGCCCCAGGCCGGGGGGGGACAATGAGCAGTTCTTC
.	TRBV28	.	TRBJ1-1	CASSLWKQGRPEAFF	TGTGCCAGCAGTTTATGGAAACAGGGAAGGCCTGAAGCTTTCTTT
.	TRBV27	TRBD1	TRBJ1-2	CACVVRQGAEYGYTF	TGTGCCTGCGTGGTAAGACAGGGGGCTGAGTATGGCTACACCTTC
.	TRBV19	.	TRBJ2-6	CASSMAGANSGANVLTF	TGTGCCAGTAGTATGGCAGGGGCGAACTCTGGGGCCAACGTCCTGACTTTC
.	TRBV14	TRBD1	TRBJ2-1	CASSQRFGQGKDEQFF	TGTGCCAGCAGCCAAAGATTTGGACAGGGAAAGGATGAGCAGTTCTTC
.	TRBV6-5	.	TRBJ2-4	CASSNGNVNIQYF	TGTGCCAGCAGCAACGGGAATGTTAACATTCAGTACTTC
few	TRBV18	TRBD1	TRBJ1-2	CASSTGGQQGYTF	TGTGCCAGCTCCACAGGGGGCCAACAGGGCTACACCTTC
.	TRBV11-2	.	TRBJ2-3	CASSPTNGDTQYF	TGTGCCAGCAGCCCAACTAATGGGGATACGCAGTATTTT
few	TRBV2	TRBD2	TRBJ2-1	CASNGGGSYNEQFF	TGTGCCAGCAACGGCGGGGGCTCCTACAATGAGCAGTTCTTC
few	TRBV28	.	TRBJ1-2	CASRDTGGGYGYTF	TGTGCCAGCAGGGACACTGGCGGGGGCTATGGCTACACCTTC
few	TRBV19	TRBD1	TRBJ1-2	CASSGQGPGYGYTF	TGTGCCAGTAGCGGACAGGGGCCAGGGTATGGCTACACCTTC
.	TRBV30	.	TRBJ1-2	CAWSVGGVGYTF	TGTGCCTGGAGTGTAGGGGGGGTGGGCTACACCTTC
.	TRBV29-1	.	TRBJ2-3	CSAQVVADTQYF	TGCAGCGCCCAGGTGGTGGCGGATACGCAGTATTTT
few	TRBV7-2	TRBD2	TRBJ2-5	CASSRQIQTSGGWETQYF	TGTGCCAGCAGCCGCCAAATCCAGACTAGCGGGGGGTGGGAGACCCAGTACTTC
few	TRBV18	.	TRBJ2-3	CASSLPGASDTQYF	TGTGCCAGCTCACTACCGGGGGCGTCAGATACGCAGTATTTT
few	TRBV5-1	.	TRBJ2-4	CASSPGDQNIQYF	TGCGCCAGCAGCCCCGGGGATCAAAACATTCAGTACTTC